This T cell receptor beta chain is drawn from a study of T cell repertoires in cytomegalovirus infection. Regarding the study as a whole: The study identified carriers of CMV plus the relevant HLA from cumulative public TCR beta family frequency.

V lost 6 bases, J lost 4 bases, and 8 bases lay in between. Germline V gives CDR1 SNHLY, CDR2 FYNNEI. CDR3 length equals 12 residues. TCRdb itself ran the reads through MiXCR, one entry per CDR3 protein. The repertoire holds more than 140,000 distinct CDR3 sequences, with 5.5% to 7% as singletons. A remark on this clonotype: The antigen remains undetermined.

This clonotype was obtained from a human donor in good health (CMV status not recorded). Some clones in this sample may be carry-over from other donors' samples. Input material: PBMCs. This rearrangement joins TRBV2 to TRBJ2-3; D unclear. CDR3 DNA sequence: TGTGCCAGCAGACAGTCTTCAGATACGCAGTATTTT. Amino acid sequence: CASRQSSDTQYF.